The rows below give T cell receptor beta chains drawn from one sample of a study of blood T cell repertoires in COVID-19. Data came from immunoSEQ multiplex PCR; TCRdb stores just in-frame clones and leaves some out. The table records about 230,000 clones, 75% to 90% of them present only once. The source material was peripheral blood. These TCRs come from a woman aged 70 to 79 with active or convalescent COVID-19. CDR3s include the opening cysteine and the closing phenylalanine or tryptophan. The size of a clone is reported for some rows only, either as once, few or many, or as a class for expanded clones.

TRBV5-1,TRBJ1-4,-,CASSPGQLNEKLFF
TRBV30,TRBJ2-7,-,CAWSAGTSGRPYEQYF
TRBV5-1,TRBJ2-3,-,CASSLQRSGNTDTQYF
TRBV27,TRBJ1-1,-,CASSLASNPGRGGTEAFF
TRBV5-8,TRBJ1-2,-,CASTHSTGSRGYTF
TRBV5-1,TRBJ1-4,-,CASTPLGGRGISSANEKLFF
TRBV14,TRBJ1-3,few,CASSGQGGGNTIYF
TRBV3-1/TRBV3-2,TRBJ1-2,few,CASSQTVLPIYGYTF
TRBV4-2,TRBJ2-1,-,CASSPTGTPGYNEQFF
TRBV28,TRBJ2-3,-,CATSPLEISTQYF
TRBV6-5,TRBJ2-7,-,CASSYSGLGYEQYF
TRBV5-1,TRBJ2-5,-,CASRLRGETQYF
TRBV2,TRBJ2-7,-,CASSSGTSGGAYEQYF
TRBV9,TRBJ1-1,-,CASSAQQGTEAFF
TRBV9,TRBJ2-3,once,CASSAGLDALDTQYF
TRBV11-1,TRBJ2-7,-,CASSLGQGAYEQYF
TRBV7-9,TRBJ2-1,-,CASSFEGTGNEQFF
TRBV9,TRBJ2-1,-,CASRLGGLALNEQFF
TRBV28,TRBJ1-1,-,CASSRTSVLTEAFF
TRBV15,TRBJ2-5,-,CATSRGRGLQETQYF
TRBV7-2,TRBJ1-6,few,CASSSRVDSPLHF
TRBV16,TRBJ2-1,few,CASSQNEYNEQFF
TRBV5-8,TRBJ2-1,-,CASSLAVAARGEQFF
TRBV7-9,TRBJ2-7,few,CASSPQYQTGYYEQYF